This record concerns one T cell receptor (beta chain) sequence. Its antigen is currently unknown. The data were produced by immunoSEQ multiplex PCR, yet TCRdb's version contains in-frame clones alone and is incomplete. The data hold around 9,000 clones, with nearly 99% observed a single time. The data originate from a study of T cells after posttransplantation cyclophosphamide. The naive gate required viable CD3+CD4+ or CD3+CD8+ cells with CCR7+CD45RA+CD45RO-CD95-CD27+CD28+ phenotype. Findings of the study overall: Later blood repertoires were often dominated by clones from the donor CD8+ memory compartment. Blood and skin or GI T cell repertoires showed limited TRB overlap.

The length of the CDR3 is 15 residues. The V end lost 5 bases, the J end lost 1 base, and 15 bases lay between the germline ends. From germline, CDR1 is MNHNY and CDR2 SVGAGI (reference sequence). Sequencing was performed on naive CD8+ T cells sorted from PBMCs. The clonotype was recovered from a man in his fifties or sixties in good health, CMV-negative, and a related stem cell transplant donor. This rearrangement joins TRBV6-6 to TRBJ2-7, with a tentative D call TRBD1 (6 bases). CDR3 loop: CASSARDTQSYEQYF. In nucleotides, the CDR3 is TGTGCCAGCAGTGCCCGGGACACTCAGTCCTACGAGCAGTACTTC.